A single TCR beta chain is shown here with its context. Its cognate antigen has yet to be identified. Nothing much larger sits one base from this clone, and base qualities are not available. This sample includes further DNA sequences coding for the same CDR3. The source of the sample is a study of Ad26.COV2.S vaccination and SARS-CoV-2 variants (dated by TCRdb to the early 2020s). The study in broad terms: Vaccine-arm donors were drawn from COV1001, a multicentre, randomized, double-blind, placebo-controlled phase I-IIa trial of Ad26.COV2.S in healthy adults. Ad26.COV2.S was administered intramuscularly at 5 x 10^10 or 1 x 10^11 viral particles, either as a single shot or as two shots given 56 days apart. TCRbeta repertoire sequencing served as the tool for gauging how specific and how broad the SARS-CoV-2-reactive T cell receptors were following Ad26.COV2.S vaccination. The TCR-sequenced set comprised around 30 samples: approximately 19 Ad26.COV2.S vaccine recipients, 5 placebo recipients and 8 SARS-CoV-2 convalescent individuals. Trial participants were randomized into five groups of five, in which low-dose or high-dose Ad26.COV2.S was given once or twice, or placebo was given on both occasions. Investigators did not know the trial group allocation while performing experiments and assessing outcomes. The study at large found these results: After vaccination, substantial breadth of spike-specific CD8+ and CD4+ T cell responses was reported. Vaccine and placebo recipients had comparable non-spike TCR breadth, which fits with the vaccine containing only spike. The authors noted that total T cell responses may have been underestimated by the TCR breadth and depth analyses. Compared with placebo recipients, Ad26.COV2.S recipients showed higher spike-specific TCR breadth (P = 0.0014). The study lacked the statistical power to compare responses across vaccine doses or regimens.

The immunoSEQ Assay was the method used to sequence TCRbeta CDR3 regions. After extraction, genomic DNA underwent amplification by bias-controlled multiplex PCR, followed by high-throughput sequencing. The original methods were these. To quantify the absolute abundance of every unique TCRbeta CDR3 region, sequences were collapsed and filtered. Usable DNA was measured by amplifying reference genes present in all nucleated cells, and TCRbeta template counts were normalized to that usable DNA to estimate T cell fraction. Repertoire TCRs were annotated as SARS-CoV-2-specific by exact matching of V gene, CDR3 amino acid sequence and J gene to a known reactive TCR set. The reference SARS-CoV-2 TCR set came from MIRA and was filtered for enrichment in COVID-19-positive ImmuneCODE repertoires, removing public or cross-reactive TCRs. Based on the MIRA antigens, annotated TCRs were further analysed at the level of specific ORF or position within ORF. Breadth was defined as annotated unique rearrangements over total unique productive rearrangements; depth was the summed frequency of those rearrangements. Two-sided Wilcoxon rank-sum tests were used to compare TCR breadth between groups. Held by TCRdb, this immuneACCESS table contains in-frame sequences only and omits some clones. Under half of the omission traces to an unresolved V gene where checked; the cause of the rest is unknown. V and J calls plus clone size are reproduced from that table; the DNA served to infer D and trimming. This sample comprises about 350,000 clones, around 89% of them detected only once. The top ten clones comprise roughly 4.8% of the sample.

The treatment or condition label here, explained by the study, means: 19 received Ad26.COV2.S at low or high dose, single or two shots; several received placebo; per-sample allocation not given. Repertoires of vaccine and placebo recipients were sequenced from samples collected on day 63 after the first injection. Cohort 1b enrolled around 24 adults aged 18-55 years at a single site in Boston, USA, between 29 July and 7 August 2020. As a vaccine, Ad26.COV2.S was a replication-incompetent adenovirus type 26 vector that expressed a prefusion-stabilized SARS-CoV-2 spike protein derived from the original Wuhan strain. Including cysteine and phenylalanine, the CDR3 has 14 amino acids. Just the 42-base CDR3 DNA is kept, in frame starting at base 1. V loses 2 bases, J loses 4 bases, and the germline ends lie 8 bases apart. In the germline V gene, CDR1 corresponds to MDHEN and CDR2 to SYDVKM.

Material: peripheral blood, obtained in a trial of Ad26.COV2.S vaccine versus placebo. The TCR was taken from a person between 18 and 65 years old who received the Ad26.COV2.S COVID-19 vaccine or a placebo. The chain was built from TRBV28 and TRBJ2-2; the D gene is perhaps TRBD1 or TRBD2, as each covers 5 bases. The CDR3 in this case is CASSLPGSTGELFF. The sequence in DNA is TGTGCCAGCAGTTTACCAGGGAGCACCGGGGAGCTGTTTTTT.